A single count supports the clone carrying this T cell receptor beta chain. The CDR3 is 15 residues long. Germline assignment: CDR1 MDHEN and CDR2 SYDVKM. V was shortened by 3 bases and J by 4 bases, with 15 bases between the two germline ends. The data were taken from a study of T cell responses to AZD1222 COVID-19 vaccine. The repertoire was sequenced with immunoSEQ multiplex PCR; TCRdb's copy has only in-frame clones and lacks some. The sample carries about 150,000 clones, approximately 90% recorded once. The sequence came from an adult in good health. The sequences come from peripheral blood, collected on day 0 of AZD1222 vaccination. The V call is TRBV28, the J call TRBJ1-2, with no clear D. The CDR3: CASSLDASLSYGYTF. The CDR3 coding sequence is TGTGCCAGCAGTTTGGACGCGTCCCTAAGCTATGGCTACACCTTC.